The present T cell receptor (beta chain) was sequenced within a study of blood T cell repertoires in COVID-19. Across the whole study: COVID-19 samples, acute and convalescent, were from the United States, Italy and Spain.

The CDR3 extends over 18 amino acids. CDR1 MNHEY and CDR2 SVGEGT come from the germline V gene. V trimming: 0 bases; J trimming: 4 bases; junction bases outside the gene matches: 8. Everyone who took part was 18 to 89 years old, and they came from some 23 US areas. Recovered participants had two consecutive negative NP/OP PCR tests, healthcare professional clearance, or symptom resolution. Method: immunoSEQ multiplex PCR; TCRdb's copy keeps in-frame clones and lacks some. Among about 310,000 clones listed, around nine tenths were seen once. The specimen sequenced was PBMCs or T cells enriched from blood (not recorded which). The sequence came from a woman between 35 and 50 years old who had recovered from COVID-19. This rearrangement joins TRBV6-2 or TRBV6-3 to TRBJ2-3, with TRBD2 identical over 12 bases. The CDR3 spells CASSYSLPRLAGADTQYF. CDR3 in DNA: TGTGCCAGCAGTTACTCGCTACCGCGACTAGCGGGAGCAGATACGCAGTATTTT.